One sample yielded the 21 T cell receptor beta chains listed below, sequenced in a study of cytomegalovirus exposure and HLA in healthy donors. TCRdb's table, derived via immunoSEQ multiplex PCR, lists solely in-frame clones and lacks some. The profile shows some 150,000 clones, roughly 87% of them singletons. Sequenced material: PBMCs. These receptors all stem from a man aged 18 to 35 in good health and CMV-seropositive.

CDR3: CASGTGGQPQHF. Here the CDR3 DNA reads TGTGCCAGCGGCACAGGGGGCCAGCCCCAGCATTTT. The gene calls are TRBV25-1 and TRBJ1-5; 9 nucleotides agree with TRBD1. Germline-derived CDR1 and CDR2 are MGHDK and SYGVNS. There are 12 residues in the CDR3. After removal of 8 bases from V and 7 bases from J, the junction contained 3 bases not matched to a gene.

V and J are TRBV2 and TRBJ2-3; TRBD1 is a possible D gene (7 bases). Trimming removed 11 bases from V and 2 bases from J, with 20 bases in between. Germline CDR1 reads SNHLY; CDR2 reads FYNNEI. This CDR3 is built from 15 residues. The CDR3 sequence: CASKRRDRYTDTQYF. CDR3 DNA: TGTGCCTCAAAACGGCGGGACAGATACACAGATACGCAGTATTTT.

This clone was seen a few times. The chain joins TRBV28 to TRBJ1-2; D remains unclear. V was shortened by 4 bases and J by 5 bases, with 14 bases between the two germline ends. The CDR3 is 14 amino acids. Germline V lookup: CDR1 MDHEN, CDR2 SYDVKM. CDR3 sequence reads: CASSYDGVGYGYTF. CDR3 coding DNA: TGTGCCAGCAGTTATGACGGGGTAGGATATGGCTACACCTTC.

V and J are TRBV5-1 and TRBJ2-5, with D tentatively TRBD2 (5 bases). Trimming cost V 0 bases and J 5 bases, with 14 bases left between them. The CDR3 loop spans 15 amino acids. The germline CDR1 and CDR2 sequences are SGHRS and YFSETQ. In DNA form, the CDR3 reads TGCGCCAGCAGCTTGGTGGTCCGGGAAGGTGAGACCCAGTACTTC. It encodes CASSLVVREGETQYF.

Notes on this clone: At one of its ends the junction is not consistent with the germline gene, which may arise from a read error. CDR3: CASSLPPTRVGFNSEAFF. CDR3 bases: TGTGCCAGCAGCTTACCCCCTACCAGGGTGGGCTTTAACAGTGAAGCTTTCTTT. The chain employs TRBV7-8 and TRBJ1-1, with D possibly matching TRBD1 (5 bases). Germline CDR1 reads SGHVS; CDR2 reads FQNEAQ. The CDR3 runs to 18 residues.

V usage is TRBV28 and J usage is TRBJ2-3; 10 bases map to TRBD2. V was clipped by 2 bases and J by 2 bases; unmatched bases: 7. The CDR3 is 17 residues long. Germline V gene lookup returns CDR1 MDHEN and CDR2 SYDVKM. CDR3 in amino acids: CASSLPTGTSDTDTQYF. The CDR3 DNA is TGTGCCAGCAGTTTACCTACGGGGACTAGCGACACAGATACGCAGTATTTT.

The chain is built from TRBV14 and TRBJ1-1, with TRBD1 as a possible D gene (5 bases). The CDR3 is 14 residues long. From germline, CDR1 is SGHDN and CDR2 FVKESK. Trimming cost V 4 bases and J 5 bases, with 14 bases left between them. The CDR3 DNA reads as TGTGCCAGCAGCCCTCGGGGGGTTCGGACTGAAGCTTTCTTT. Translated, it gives CASSPRGVRTEAFF. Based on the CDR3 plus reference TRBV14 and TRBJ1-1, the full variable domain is EAGVTQFPSHSVIEKGQTVTLRCDPISGHDNLYWYRRVMGKEIKFLLHFVKESKQDESGMPNNRFLAERTGGTYSTLKVQPAELEDSGVYFCASSPRGVRTEAFFGQGTRLTVV.

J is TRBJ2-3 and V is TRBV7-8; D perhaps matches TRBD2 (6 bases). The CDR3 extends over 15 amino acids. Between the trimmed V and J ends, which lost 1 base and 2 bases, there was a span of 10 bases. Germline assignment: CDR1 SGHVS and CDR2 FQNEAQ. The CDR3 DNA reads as TGTGCCAGCAGCTTAGAAGGACTACCCACAGATACGCAGTATTTT. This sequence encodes CASSLEGLPTDTQYF.

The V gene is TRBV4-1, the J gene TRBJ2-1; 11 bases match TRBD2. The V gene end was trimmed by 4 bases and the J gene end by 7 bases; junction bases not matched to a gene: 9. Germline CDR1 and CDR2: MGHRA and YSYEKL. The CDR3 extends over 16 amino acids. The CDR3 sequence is CASSPSGTSGPNEQFF. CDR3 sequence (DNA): TGCGCCAGCAGCCCATCAGGGACTAGCGGCCCGAATGAGCAGTTCTTC.

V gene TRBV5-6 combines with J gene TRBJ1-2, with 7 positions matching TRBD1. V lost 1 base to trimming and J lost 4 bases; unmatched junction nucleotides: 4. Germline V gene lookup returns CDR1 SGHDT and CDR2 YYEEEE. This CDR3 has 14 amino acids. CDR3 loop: CASSLTGEVYGYTF. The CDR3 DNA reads TGTGCCAGCAGCTTGACAGGGGAGGTCTATGGCTACACCTTC.

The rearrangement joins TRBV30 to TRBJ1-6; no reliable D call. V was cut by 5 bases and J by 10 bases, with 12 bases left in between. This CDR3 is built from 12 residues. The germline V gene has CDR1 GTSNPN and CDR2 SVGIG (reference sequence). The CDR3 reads CAWRLNRSPLHF. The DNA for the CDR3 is TGTGCCTGGCGATTAAATAGATCACCCCTCCACTTT.

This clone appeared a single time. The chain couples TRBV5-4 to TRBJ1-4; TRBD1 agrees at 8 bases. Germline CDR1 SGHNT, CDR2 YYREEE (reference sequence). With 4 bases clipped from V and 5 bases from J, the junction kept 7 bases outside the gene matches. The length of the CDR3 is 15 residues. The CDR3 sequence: CASSHGTGSNEKLFF. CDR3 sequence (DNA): TGTGCCAGCAGCCACGGGACAGGATCAAATGAAAAACTGTTTTTT.

As DNA, the CDR3 is TGTGCCAGCAGACCACAGGGGGCCAAAAACATTCAGTACTTC. Translated: CASRPQGAKNIQYF. V gene TRBV27 combines with J gene TRBJ2-4; TRBD1 matches 7 bases. After removal of 6 bases from V and 1 base from J, the junction contained 3 bases not matched to a gene. The CDR3 has 14 amino acids. Germline CDR1 reads MNHEY; CDR2 reads SMNVEV (reference sequence).

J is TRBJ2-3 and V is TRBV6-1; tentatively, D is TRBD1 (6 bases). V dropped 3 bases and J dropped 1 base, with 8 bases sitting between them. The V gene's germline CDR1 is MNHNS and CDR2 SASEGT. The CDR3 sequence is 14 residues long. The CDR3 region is CASSDAGGTDTQYF. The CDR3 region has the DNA TGTGCCAGCAGTGACGCAGGGGGCACAGATACGCAGTATTTT.

CDR3 nucleotides: TGCAGCGTTGTGACAGGGAAAAGGGGCACTGAAGCTTTCTTT. Encoded protein: CSVVTGKRGTEAFF. The V gene is TRBV29-1, the J gene TRBJ1-1; 7 nucleotides match TRBD1. The CDR3 loop spans 14 amino acids. Germline V gene sequence: CDR1 SQVTM, CDR2 ANQGSEA. V lost 4 bases to trimming and J lost 4 bases; unmatched junction nucleotides: 9.

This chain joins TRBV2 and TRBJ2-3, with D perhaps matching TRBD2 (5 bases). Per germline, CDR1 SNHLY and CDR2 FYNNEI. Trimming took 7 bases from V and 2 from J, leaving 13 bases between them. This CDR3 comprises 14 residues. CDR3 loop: CASKDTLATDTQYF. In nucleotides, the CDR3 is TGTGCCAGCAAGGATACGCTAGCCACAGATACGCAGTATTTT.

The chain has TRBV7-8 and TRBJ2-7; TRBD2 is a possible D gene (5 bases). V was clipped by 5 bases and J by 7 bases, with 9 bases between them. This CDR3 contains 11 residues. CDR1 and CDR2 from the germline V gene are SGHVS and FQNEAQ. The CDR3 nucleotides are TGTGCCAGCAGCCCCGGAGGAGAGCAGTACTTC. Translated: CASSPGGEQYF.

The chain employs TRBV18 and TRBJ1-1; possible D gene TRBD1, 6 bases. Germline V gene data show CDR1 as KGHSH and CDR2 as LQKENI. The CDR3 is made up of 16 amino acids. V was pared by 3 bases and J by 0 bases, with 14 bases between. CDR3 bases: TGTGCCAGCTCACCGGCGCAGGGGCAATTGAACACTGAAGCTTTCTTT. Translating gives CASSPAQGQLNTEAFF. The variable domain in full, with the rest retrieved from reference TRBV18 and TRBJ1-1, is NAGVMQNPRHLVRRRGQEARLRCSPMKGHSHVYWYRQLPEEGLKFMVYLQKENIIDESGMPKERFSAEFPKEGPSILRIQQVVRGDSAAYFCASSPAQGQLNTEAFFGQGTRLTVV.

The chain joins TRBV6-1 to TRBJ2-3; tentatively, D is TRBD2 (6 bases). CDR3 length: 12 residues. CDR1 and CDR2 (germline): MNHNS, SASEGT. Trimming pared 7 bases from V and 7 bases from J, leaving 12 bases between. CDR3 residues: CASIGRINTQYF. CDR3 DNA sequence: TGTGCCAGCATAGGGAGGATTAATACGCAGTATTTT.

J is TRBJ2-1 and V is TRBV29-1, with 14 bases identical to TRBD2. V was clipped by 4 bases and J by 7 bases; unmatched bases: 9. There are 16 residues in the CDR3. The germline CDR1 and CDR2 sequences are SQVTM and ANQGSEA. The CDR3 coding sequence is TGCAGCGTTGGACAGACTAGCGGGAGGGCCCCAAATGAGCAGTTCTTC. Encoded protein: CSVGQTSGRAPNEQFF.

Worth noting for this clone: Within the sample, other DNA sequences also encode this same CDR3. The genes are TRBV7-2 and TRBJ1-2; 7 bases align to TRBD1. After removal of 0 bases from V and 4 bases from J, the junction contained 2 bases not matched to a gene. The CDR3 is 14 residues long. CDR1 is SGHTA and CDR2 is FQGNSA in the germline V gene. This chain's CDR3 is CASSLAQGGYGYTF. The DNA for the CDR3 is TGTGCCAGCAGCTTAGCGCAGGGGGGCTATGGCTACACCTTC.